This is a list of T cell receptor beta chains from one sample in a study of identical twins. MiXCR was run by TCRdb on the 5' RACE reads, yielding one entry per CDR3 protein. Of 750,000 to 950,000 distinct CDR3 sequences listed, approximately 13% are singletons. These data are also associated with another study on yellow fever vaccine responses in identical twins.

The sequenced material came from PBMCs. Receptor source: a woman aged 18-29 years in good health. The CDR3 runs from the conserved cysteine through the conserved F or W. Each record gives: J gene, V gene, clone size, D gene, CDR3 DNA, CDR3 protein. The D gene is left open where the match is weak. Not all rows give a size; the values are once, few, many and, for expanded clones, a class.

>TRBJ2-7|TRBV20-1|few|.
TGCAGTGCTAGGGGGGGAATTGACGAGCAGTACTTC
CSARGGIDEQYF
>TRBJ2-2|TRBV6-5|many|.
TGTGCCAGCAGTTACATGGCAATCCGGGCGAACACCGGGGAGCTGTTTTTT
CASSYMAIRANTGELFF
>TRBJ2-1|TRBV10-3|few|.
TGTGCCATCAGCGACTTTGATCACAGCTCCTACAATGAGCAGTTCTTC
CAISDFDHSSYNEQFF
>TRBJ1-1|TRBV4-1|many|.
TGCGCCAGCAGCCTGCTCGGAGGACGGACTGAAGCTTTCTTT
CASSLLGGRTEAFF
>TRBJ1-5|TRBV27|.|TRBD1
TGTGCCAGCCGATCGGGACAGGGGGGCTATAGCAATCAGCCCCAGCATTTT
CASRSGQGGYSNQPQHF
>TRBJ2-1|TRBV25-1|many|.
TGTGCCAGCAGTGGGGCCCGGGACTCTGAGTCCCATGAGCAGTTCTTC
CASSGARDSESHEQFF
>TRBJ2-5|TRBV7-8|few|TRBD2
TGTGCCAGCACCTCCCGGGTTAGCGGGGCCGAGACCCAGTACTTC
CASTSRVSGAETQYF
>TRBJ2-2|TRBV7-7|few|.
TGTGCCAGCAGCTTATCAAGTATCGGGGAGCTGTTTTTT
CASSLSSIGELFF
>TRBJ1-4|TRBV10-3|few|.
TGTGCCATCAGTGAGGGGGCGGATGAAAAACTGTTTTTT
CAISEGADEKLFF
>TRBJ2-7|TRBV4-1|many|.
TGCGCCAGCAGCCAAGGGCTCGCGGGCGTCTCCTACGAGCAGTACTTC
CASSQGLAGVSYEQYF
>TRBJ1-6|TRBV5-1|few|.
TGCGCCAGCAGCTTGAAGGCGGGCTCCTATAATTCACCCCTCCACTTT
CASSLKAGSYNSPLHF
>TRBJ1-5|TRBV6-5|many|.
TGTGCCAGCAGTTACTCCCGCGGGACTGATAGCAATCAGCCCCAGCATTTT
CASSYSRGTDSNQPQHF
>TRBJ2-3|TRBV10-2|.|TRBD2
TGCGCCAGCAGCGAATGGACTAGCCGCACAGATACGCAGTATTTT
CASSEWTSRTDTQYF
>TRBJ2-7|TRBV3-1|once|.
TGTGCCAGCAGCCAAGATGAGAGGGCGGGCGGGTTCGAGCAGTACTTC
CASSQDERAGGFEQYF
>TRBJ2-1|TRBV12-3/TRBV12-4|many|TRBD2
TGTGCCAGCAGTTTAGTAGGGACTAGCGGGCTCTCAACCTCCTACAATGAGCAGTTCTTC
CASSLVGTSGLSTSYNEQFF
>TRBJ2-5|TRBV20-1|many|TRBD2
TGCAGTGCATCGGGACTAGCGGGGGAGTTCCAAGAGACCCAGTACTTC
CSASGLAGEFQETQYF
>TRBJ1-1|TRBV9|.|.
TGTGCCAGCAGCGTAGCTACAGAGAACACTGAAGCTTTCTTT
CASSVATENTEAFF
>TRBJ2-3|TRBV7-8|.|.
TGTACCAGCAGCTTAGGGAGGTGGGGCGGAGCAACAGATACGCAGTATTTT
CTSSLGRWGGATDTQYF
>TRBJ2-1|TRBV11-2|few|.
TGTGCCAGCAGCTTAGCAGTCACCAGTATCTCGTACAATGAGCAGTTCTTC
CASSLAVTSISYNEQFF
>TRBJ2-2|TRBV27|many|.
TGTGCCAGCAGTTTATACAGCACCGGGGAGCTGTTTTTT
CASSLYSTGELFF
>TRBJ2-2|TRBV10-3|.|.
TGTGCCATCAGTGACCTGGCGGGGCCGAGCACCGGGGAGCTGTTTTTT
CAISDLAGPSTGELFF
>TRBJ2-1|TRBV24-1|many|.
TGTGCCACCAGTGGCCTAATCCCCTACAATGAGCAGTTCTTC
CATSGLIPYNEQFF
>TRBJ2-2|TRBV11-2|few|TRBD1
TGTGCCAGCAGCTTGGACAGGGGGGAAACGAACACCGGGGAGCTGTTTTTT
CASSLDRGETNTGELFF